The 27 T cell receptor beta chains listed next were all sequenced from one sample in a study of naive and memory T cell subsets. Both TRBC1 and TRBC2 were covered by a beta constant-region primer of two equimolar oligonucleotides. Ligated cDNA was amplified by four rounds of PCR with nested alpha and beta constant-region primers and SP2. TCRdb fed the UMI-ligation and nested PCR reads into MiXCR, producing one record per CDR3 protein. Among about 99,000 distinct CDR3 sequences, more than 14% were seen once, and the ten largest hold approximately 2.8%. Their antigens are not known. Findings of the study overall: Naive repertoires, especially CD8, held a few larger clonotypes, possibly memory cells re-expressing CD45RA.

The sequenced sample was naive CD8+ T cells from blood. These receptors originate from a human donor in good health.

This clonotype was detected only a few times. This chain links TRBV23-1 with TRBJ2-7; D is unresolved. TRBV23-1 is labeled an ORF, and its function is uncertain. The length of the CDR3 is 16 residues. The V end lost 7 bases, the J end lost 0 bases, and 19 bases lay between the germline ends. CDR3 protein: CASTSSPAHSSYEQYF. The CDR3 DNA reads TGCGCCAGCACCTCATCCCCGGCGCATAGCTCCTACGAGCAGTACTTC.

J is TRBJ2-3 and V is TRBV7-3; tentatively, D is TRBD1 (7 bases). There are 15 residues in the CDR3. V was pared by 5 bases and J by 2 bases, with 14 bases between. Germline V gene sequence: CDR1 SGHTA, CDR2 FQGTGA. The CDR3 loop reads CASSGGTVVTDTQYF. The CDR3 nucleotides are TGTGCCAGCAGCGGCGGGACAGTAGTCACAGATACGCAGTATTTT.

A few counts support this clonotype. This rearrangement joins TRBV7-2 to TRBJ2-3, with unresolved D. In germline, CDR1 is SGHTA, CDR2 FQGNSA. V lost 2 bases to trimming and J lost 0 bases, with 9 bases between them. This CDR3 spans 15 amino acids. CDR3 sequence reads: CASSLLGSSTDTQYF. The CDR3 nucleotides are TGTGCCAGCAGCTTACTAGGATCTAGCACAGATACGCAGTATTTT.

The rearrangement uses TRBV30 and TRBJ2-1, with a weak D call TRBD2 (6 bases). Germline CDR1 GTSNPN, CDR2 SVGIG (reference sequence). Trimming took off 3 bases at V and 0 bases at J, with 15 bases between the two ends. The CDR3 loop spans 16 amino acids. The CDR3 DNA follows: TGTGCCTGGAGCGAAATAGCGGCTAGCTCCTACAATGAGCAGTTCTTC. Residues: CAWSEIAASSYNEQFF.

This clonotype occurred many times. The CDR3, as DNA: TGTGCCAGCAGTTTTAGGCAGGGGATGAGAGATTATGGCTACACCTTC. Protein sequence: CASSFRQGMRDYGYTF. The chain carries TRBV27 and TRBJ1-2, with D perhaps matching TRBD1 (6 bases). This CDR3 is 16 amino acids long. V was pared by 3 bases and J by 5 bases, with 19 bases between. Germline V gene lookup returns CDR1 MNHEY and CDR2 SMNVEV (reference sequence).

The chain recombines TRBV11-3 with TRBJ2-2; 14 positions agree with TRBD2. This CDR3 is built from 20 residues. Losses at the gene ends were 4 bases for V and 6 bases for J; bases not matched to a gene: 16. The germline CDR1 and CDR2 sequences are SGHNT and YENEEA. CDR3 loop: CASSSLYYSGTSGSSGELFF. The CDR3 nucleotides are TGTGCCAGCAGCTCGCTATATTACTCAGGGACTAGCGGGAGTTCCGGGGAGCTGTTTTTT.

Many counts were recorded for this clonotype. The CDR3 nucleotides are TGCGCCAGCAGCCAAGACTTTGGAGGACAGGGGATCAGAAGAACTGAAGCTTTCTTT. As protein: CASSQDFGGQGIRRTEAFF. V usage is TRBV4-3 and J usage is TRBJ1-1, with 9 bases aligning to TRBD1. This CDR3 is 19 amino acids long. With V trimmed by 0 bases and J by 5 bases, 16 bases remained unmatched. Per germline, CDR1 LGHNA and CDR2 YSLEER.

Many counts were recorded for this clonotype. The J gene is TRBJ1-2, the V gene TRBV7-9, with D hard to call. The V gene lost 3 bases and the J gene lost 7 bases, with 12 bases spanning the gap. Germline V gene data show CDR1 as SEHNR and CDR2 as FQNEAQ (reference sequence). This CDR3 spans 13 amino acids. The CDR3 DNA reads TGTGCCAGCAGCTTTCCTTATCCCGGTGGCTACACCTTC. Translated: CASSFPYPGGYTF.

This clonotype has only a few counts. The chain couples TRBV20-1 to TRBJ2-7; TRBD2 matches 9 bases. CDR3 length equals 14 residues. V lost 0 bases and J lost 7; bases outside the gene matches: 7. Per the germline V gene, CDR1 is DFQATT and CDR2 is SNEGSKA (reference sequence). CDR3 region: CSARDLLAGREQYF. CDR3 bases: TGCAGTGCTAGAGACTTACTAGCGGGTCGTGAGCAGTACTTC.

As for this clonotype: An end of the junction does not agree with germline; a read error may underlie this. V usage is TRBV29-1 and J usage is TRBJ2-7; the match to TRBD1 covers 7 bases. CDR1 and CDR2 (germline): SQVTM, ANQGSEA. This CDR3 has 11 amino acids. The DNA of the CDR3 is TGCAGCGTGGGACAGTCCTACGAGCAGCACTTC. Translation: CSVGQSYEQHF.

The CDR3 protein is CASSGTGTGANVLTF. CDR3 bases: TGTGCCAGCAGTGGCACAGGGACCGGGGCCAACGTCCTGACTTTC. V gene TRBV12-3 or TRBV12-4 combines with J gene TRBJ2-6; weak D call: TRBD1 (6 bases). The CDR3 has 15 amino acids. The germline V and J ends were trimmed by 5 bases and 4 bases, with 12 bases remaining between them.

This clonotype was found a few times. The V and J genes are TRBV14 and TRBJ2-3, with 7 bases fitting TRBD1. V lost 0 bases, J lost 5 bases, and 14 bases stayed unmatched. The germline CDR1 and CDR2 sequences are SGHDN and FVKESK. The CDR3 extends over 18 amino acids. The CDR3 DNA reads TGTGCCAGCAGCCAAGAAGGATACTTACAGGGGTTTGGAGATACGCAGTATTTT. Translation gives CASSQEGYLQGFGDTQYF.

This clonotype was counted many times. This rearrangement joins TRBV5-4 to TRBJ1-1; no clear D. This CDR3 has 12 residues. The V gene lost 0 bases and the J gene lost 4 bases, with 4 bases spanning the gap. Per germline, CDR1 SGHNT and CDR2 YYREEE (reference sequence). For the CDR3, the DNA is TGTGCCAGCAGCTTGGTTCCCACTGAAGCTTTCTTT. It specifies CASSLVPTEAFF.

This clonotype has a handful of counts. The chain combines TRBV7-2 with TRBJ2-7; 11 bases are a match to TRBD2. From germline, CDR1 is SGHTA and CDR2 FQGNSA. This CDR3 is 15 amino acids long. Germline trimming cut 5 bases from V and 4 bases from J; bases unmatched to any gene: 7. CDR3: CASSPVTSGSYEQYF. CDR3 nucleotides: TGTGCCAGCAGCCCCGTCACTAGCGGGAGTTACGAGCAGTACTTC.

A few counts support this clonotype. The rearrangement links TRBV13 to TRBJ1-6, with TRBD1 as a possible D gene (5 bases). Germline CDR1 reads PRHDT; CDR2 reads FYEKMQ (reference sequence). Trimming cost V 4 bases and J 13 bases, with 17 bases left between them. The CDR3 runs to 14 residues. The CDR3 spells CASSSDLQGGPLHF. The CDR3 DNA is TGTGCCAGCAGCTCCGACCTCCAGGGAGGGCCCCTCCACTTT. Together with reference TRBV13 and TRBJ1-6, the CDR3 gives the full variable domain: AAGVIQSPRHLIKEKRETATLKCYPIPRHDTVYWYQQGPGQDPQFLISFYEKMQSDKGSIPDRFSAQQFSDYHSELNMSSLELGDSALYFCASSSDLQGGPLHFGNGTRLTVT.

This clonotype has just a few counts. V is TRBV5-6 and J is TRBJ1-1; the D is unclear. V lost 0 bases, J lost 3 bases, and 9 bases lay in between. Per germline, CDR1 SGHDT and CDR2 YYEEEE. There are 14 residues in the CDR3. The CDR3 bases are TGTGCCAGCAGCTTGGGGCCGGAGGACACTGAAGCTTTCTTT. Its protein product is CASSLGPEDTEAFF.

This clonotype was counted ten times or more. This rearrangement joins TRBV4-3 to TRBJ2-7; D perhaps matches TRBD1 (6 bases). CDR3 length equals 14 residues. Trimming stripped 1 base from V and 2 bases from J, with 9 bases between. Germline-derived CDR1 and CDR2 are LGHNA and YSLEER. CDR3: CASSQGWTAYEQYF. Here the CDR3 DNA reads TGCGCCAGCAGCCAAGGGTGGACAGCCTACGAGCAGTACTTC.

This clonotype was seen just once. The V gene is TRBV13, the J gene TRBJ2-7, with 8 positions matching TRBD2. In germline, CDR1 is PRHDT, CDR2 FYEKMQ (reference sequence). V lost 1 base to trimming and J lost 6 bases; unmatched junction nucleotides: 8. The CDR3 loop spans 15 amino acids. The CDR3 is CASSLVSGGGGEQYF. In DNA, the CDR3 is TGTGCCAGCAGCTTAGTCAGCGGGGGCGGAGGCGAGCAGTACTTC.

This CDR3 is CASSDLSDTQYF. The CDR3 nucleotides read TGTGCCAGCAGCGACTTATCAGATACGCAGTATTTT. The V gene is TRBV5-6, the J gene TRBJ2-3; D ambiguous. Germline-derived CDR1 and CDR2 are SGHDT and YYEEEE. The CDR3 sequence is 12 residues long. V was trimmed by 4 bases and J by 4 bases, leaving 7 bases between them.

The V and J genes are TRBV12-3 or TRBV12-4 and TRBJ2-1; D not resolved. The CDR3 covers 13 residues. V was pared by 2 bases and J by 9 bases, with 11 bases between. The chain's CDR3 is CASSLRSGVEQFF. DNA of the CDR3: TGTGCCAGCAGTTTAAGGTCAGGCGTTGAGCAGTTCTTC.

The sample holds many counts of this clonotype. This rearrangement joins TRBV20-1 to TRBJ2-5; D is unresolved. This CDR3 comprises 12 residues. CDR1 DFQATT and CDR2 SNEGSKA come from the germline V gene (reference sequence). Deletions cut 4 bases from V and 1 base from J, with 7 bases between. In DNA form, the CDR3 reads TGCAGTGCTAAAAGTGGCCAAGAGACCCAGTACTTC. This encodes CSAKSGQETQYF.

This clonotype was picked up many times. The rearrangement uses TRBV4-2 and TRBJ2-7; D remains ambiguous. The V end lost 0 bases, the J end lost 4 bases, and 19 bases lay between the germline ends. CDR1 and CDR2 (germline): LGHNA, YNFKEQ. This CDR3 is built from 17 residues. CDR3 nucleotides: TGTGCCAGCAGCCAAGAGAGCTTGGCAGTTGCCCTTTACGAGCAGTACTTC. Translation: CASSQESLAVALYEQYF.

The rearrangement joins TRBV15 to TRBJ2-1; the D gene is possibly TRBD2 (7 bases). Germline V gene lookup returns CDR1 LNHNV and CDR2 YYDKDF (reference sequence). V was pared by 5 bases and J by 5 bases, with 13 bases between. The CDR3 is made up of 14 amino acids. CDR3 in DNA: TGTGCCACCAGCTGGGAGGGGGTCAACAATGAGCAGTTCTTC. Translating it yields CATSWEGVNNEQFF.

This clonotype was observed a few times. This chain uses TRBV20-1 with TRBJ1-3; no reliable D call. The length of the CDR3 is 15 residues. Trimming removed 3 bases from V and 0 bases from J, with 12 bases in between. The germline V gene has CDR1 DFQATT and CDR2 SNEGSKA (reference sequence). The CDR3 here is CSASSGDNSGNTIYF. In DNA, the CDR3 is TGCAGTGCTAGCAGCGGGGATAACTCTGGAAACACCATATATTTT.

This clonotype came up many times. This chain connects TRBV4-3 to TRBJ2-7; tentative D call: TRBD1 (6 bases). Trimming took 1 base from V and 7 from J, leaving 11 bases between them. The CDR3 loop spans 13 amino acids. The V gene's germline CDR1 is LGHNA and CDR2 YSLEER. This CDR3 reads CASSQATGLEQYF. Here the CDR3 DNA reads TGCGCCAGCAGCCAAGCTACAGGGCTAGAGCAGTACTTC.

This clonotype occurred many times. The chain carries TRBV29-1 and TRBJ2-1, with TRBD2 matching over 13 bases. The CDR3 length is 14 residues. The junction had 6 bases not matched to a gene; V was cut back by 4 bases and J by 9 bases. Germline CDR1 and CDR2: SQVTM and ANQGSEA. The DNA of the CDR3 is TGCAGCGTTGTATTGACTAGCGGGAGGAGTGAGCAGTTCTTC. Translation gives CSVVLTSGRSEQFF.

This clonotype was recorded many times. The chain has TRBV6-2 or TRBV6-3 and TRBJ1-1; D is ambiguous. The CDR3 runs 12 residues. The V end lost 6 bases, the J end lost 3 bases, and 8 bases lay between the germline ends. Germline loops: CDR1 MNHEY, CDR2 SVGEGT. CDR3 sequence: CASRVGYTEAFF. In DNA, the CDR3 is TGTGCCAGCAGGGTCGGGTACACTGAAGCTTTCTTT.